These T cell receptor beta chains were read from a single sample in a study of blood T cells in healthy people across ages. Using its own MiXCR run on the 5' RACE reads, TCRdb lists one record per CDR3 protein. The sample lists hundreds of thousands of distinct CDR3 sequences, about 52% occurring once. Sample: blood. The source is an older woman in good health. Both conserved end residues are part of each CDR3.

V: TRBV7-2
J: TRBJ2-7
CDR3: CASSRETGSNEQYF

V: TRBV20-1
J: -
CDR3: CSASPPTGVGNIQYF

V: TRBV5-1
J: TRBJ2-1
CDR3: CASSITSGTLNGQFF

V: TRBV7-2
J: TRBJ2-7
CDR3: CASSLGSFEGYEQYF

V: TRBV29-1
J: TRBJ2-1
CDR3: CSVPSGRAYNEQFF

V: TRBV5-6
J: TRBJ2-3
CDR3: CASSRRGGDTQYF

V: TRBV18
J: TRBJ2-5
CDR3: CASSPPGQKETQYF

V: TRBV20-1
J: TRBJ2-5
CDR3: CSAIKREKLYNEQYF

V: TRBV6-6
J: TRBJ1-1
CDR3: CASSYSGIAEAFF

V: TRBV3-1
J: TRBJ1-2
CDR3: CASSQRTEYGYTF

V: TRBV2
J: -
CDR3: CASSEWAGVKAEQFF

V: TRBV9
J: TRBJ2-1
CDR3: CASSVRKGRSLYNEQFF

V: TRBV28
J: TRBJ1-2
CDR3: CASSLGFNRGDGYTF

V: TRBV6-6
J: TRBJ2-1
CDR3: CASSSDSRGGFF

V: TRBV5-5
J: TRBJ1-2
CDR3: CASSLETGHYGYTF

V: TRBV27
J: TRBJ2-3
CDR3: CASTSAGYTDTQYF

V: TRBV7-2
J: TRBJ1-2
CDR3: CASSGPGAASYGYTF

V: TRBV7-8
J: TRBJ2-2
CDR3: CASSRDFGELFF

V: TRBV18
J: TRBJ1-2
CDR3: CASSRVGQENYGYTF

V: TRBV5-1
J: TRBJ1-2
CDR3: CASGPGGPPNYGYTF

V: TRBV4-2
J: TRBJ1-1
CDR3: CASSQADRAYTEAFF

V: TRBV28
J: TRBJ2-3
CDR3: CASSPHRESDTQYF

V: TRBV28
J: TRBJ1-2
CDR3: CASSLARDRYGYTF

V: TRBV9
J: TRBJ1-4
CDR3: CASSEGRDEKLFF

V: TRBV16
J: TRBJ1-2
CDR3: CASSQFTDRQSDYGYTF

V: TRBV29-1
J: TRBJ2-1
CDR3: CSVDRGDEQFF

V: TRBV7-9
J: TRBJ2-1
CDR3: CASSIRRTTTAYNEQFF

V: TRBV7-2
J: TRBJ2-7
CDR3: CASSLTVRTSYEQYF

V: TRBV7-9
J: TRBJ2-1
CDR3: CASSLVQGLNEQFF

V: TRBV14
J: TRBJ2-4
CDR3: CASSQRWEKQYF

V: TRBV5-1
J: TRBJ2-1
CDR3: CASSVGHDSGGLGEQFF

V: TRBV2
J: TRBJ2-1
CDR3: CASSEAGGSGHNEQFF

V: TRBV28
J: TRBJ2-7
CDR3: CASSRPGQGFYEQYF

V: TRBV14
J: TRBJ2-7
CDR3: CASSLRVINEQYF

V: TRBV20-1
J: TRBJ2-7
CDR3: CSGEGSSGSSYEQYF

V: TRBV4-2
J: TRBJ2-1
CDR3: CASSQEAGATYNEQFF

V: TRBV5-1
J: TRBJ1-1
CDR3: CASSQPDTEAFF

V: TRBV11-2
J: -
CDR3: CASSNSGSFYEQYF

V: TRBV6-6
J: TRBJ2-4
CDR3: CASKEGGAGIQYF

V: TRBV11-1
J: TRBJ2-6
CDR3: CASSQGSSGSGANVLTF

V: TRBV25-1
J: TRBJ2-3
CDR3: CASRKQGPVADTQYF

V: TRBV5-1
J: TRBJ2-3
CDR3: CASSLRQGASDTQYF